What follows are 5 T cell receptor beta chains derived from one specimen sequenced in a study of shared T cell receptors in the human thymus. Assay used: immunoSEQ multiplex PCR; TCRdb lists only in-frame clones, some missing. The data contain about 730,000 clones, 70% to 90% of them seen just once; the ten biggest clones take up around 0.01%. The sample also formed part of further work on human thymus T cells.

Sequencing was carried out using thymocytes. Receptors were obtained from a girl under two years old with a congenital heart defect.

The rearrangement uses TRBV2 and TRBJ2-1; D remains unclear. V gave up 4 bases and J gave up 9 bases, with 10 bases separating them. CDR1 is SNHLY, CDR2 FYNNEI, per germline. The CDR3 is 12 residues long. For the CDR3, the DNA is TGTGCCAGCAGTGTACTCCCGGGTGAGCAGTTCTTC. This codes for CASSVLPGEQFF. Combining the CDR3 with reference TRBV2 and TRBJ2-1 gives the whole variable domain EPEVTQTPSHQVTQMGQEVILRCVPISNHLYFYWYRQILGQKVEFLVSFYNNEISEKSEIFDDQFSVERPDGSNFTLKIRSTKLEDSAMYFCASSVLPGEQFFGPGTRLTVL.

The chain employs TRBV19 and TRBJ1-2, with D hard to call. CDR3 length equals 12 residues. The germline gives CDR1 LNHDA, CDR2 SQIVND (reference sequence). The V end lost 5 bases, the J end lost 6 bases, and 10 bases lay between the germline ends. CDR3 coding DNA: TGTGCCAGTAGTGCGGACTTTGATGGCTACACCTTC. This sequence encodes CASSADFDGYTF.

This chain connects TRBV18 to TRBJ2-3, with TRBD1 matching 9 bases. CDR1 and CDR2 (germline): KGHSH, LQKENI. The CDR3 covers 17 residues. V shed 5 bases and J 1 base; nucleotides not matched to a gene: 10. This CDR3 is CASSGDRVCVRTDTQYF. In DNA, the CDR3 is TGTGCCAGCTCAGGGGACAGGGTTTGTGTTCGCACAGATACGCAGTATTTT.

CDR3 sequence: CASSYRVQWNEQFF. Written as DNA, the CDR3 is TGTGCCAGCAGCTACAGGGTTCAATGGAATGAGCAGTTCTTC. The genes are TRBV7-6 and TRBJ2-1; D is possibly TRBD1 (6 bases). There are 14 residues in the CDR3. V was clipped by 4 bases and J by 7 bases, with 14 bases between them. CDR1 SGHVS and CDR2 FNYEAQ come from the germline V gene.

Only one count was recorded for this clone. The rearrangement uses TRBV9 and TRBJ2-7; 8 positions match TRBD1. The CDR3 length is 12 residues. CDR1 and CDR2 from the germline V gene are SGDLS and YYNGEE. With 4 bases clipped from V and 12 bases from J, the junction kept 9 bases outside the gene matches. The CDR3 spells CASSSATGVRYF. As DNA, the CDR3 is TGTGCCAGCAGCTCAGCGACAGGGGTTCGGTACTTC.